In this sample, the clone carrying this TCR beta chain turned up many times. Its target is not known. Amplification of TCR beta CDR3 regions used RNA as the template. The TCR CDR3 was amplified in a first-round RT-PCR using the HTBI primer set. A single record per CDR3 protein comes from TCRdb applying MiXCR to the multiplex PCR reads. The sample carries roughly 200,000 distinct CDR3 sequences, around 16% recorded once. In germline, CDR1 is WNHNN, CDR2 SYGVQD (reference sequence). The CDR3 length is 15 residues. Between the trimmed V and J ends, which lost 5 bases and 4 bases, there was a span of 16 bases. The data stem from a study of T cells in Graves' hyperthyroidism and ophthalmopathy. About the research overall: Peripheral blood was acquired at first diagnosis, ahead of any therapy whatsoever. Study-wide results and limits: Most clonotypes expanded in the thyroid (above 0.001) were also present in blood.

This TCR derives from a man aged 40-50 years with Graves' hyperthyroidism. Sequencing was done on a sample of blood. This chain uses TRBV10-1 with TRBJ2-3; D might be TRBD2 (5 bases). The CDR3 DNA reads TGCGCCAGCAGTATGGCCGGGGTATTGGCAGATACGCAGTATTTT. Its translation: CASSMAGVLADTQYF.